A selection of T cell receptor beta chains follows, all from one sample in a study of monozygotic twins with inflammatory bowel disease. From its re-call of the 5' RACE reads, TCRdb lists each CDR3 protein once, without DNA. In all, the sample yields about 300,000 distinct CDR3 sequences. Specimen: blood. The receptors here all came from a human donor with ulcerative colitis or Crohn's disease, or a healthy co-twin of an affected twin (not recorded which). The CDR3 runs from the conserved cysteine through the conserved F or W.

J gene | V gene | CDR3 protein
TRBJ1-4 | TRBV7-9 | CASSLYRLVTNEKLFF
TRBJ2-1 | TRBV5-1 | CASSWALRGEQFF
TRBJ2-5 | TRBV18 | CASSRDQGRETQYF
TRBJ2-7 | TRBV6-1 | CASAPVPGEGREQYF
TRBJ2-5 | TRBV4-1 | CASSQTRGETQYF
TRBJ2-3 | TRBV7-2 | CASSSKGQGLRDTQYF
TRBJ1-4 | TRBV25-1 | CASSENKGTGDEKLFF
TRBJ2-2 | TRBV28 | CASSLQQRANTGELFF
TRBJ1-5 | TRBV6-2/TRBV6-3 | CASSSIDSNQPQHF
TRBJ2-2 | TRBV4-3 | CASSRRTENTGELFF
TRBJ2-1 | TRBV5-1 | CASSLTASGGREQFF
TRBJ1-1 | TRBV7-9 | CASSTPPRTEAFF
TRBJ2-1 | TRBV12-3/TRBV12-4 | CASSPVFNRANEQFF
TRBJ2-7 | TRBV24-1 | CATSDSGSAGVNEQYF
TRBJ2-1 | TRBV6-5 | CASSYSMRNEQFF
TRBJ2-1 | TRBV7-2 | CASSLVIWGHSYNEQFF
TRBJ2-1 | TRBV19 | CASSMLAGGSNEQFF
TRBJ2-5 | TRBV7-9 | CASSLVWHQETQYF
TRBJ2-1 | TRBV4-3 | CASSQDRPGQYAAAEQFF
TRBJ2-2 | TRBV12-3/TRBV12-4 | CASRQPIDTGELFF
TRBJ2-1 | TRBV4-3 | CASSQDQPGGYNEQFF
TRBJ2-7 | TRBV7-9 | CASKGQGSSYEQYF
TRBJ2-1 | TRBV6-1 | CASSPGTSGKGQFF
TRBJ1-5 | TRBV19 | CASTRDRNSNQPQHF
TRBJ2-1 | TRBV7-2 | CASSKSSYNEQFF
TRBJ1-1 | TRBV5-5 | CASSLPQVVTEAFF
TRBJ2-5 | TRBV24-1 | CATSPAGGPQTQYF
TRBJ2-5 | TRBV9 | CASSTQGAGETQYF
TRBJ2-1 | TRBV9 | CASSVEPSYNEQFF